This T cell receptor beta chain was obtained from a study of T-cell memory formation after mild COVID-19 (TCRdb year 2021). About the study as a whole: Most TCR sequence clusters were specific to one of the two donors. Longitudinal TCRalpha and TCRbeta repertoire sequencing tracked T-cell clones expanding and contracting after mild COVID-19 in a couple of donors. Two young, previously healthy adult volunteers, one female and one male, were included in the cohort.

The listed sequencing device is Illumina NovaSeq 6000. Using 5'RACE with constant-segment primers, TCRalpha and TCRbeta cDNA libraries were constructed, with sample barcodes and unique molecular identifiers added in the process. Trizol reagent was used to extract RNA from every sample. Library amplification was performed in two PCR steps, and a second sample barcode and Illumina TruSeq adapters were introduced in the second step. Sequencing of the libraries was done on an Illumina NovaSeq, producing 2 x 150 bp paired-end reads. For the original study's pipeline: The reads were demultiplexed and collapsed into UMI-guided consensus sequences using migec v1.2.7. Using mixcr v2.1.11, UMI consensuses were aligned to TRA and TRB V and J templates and then assembled into clonotypes. A clonotype was counted as expanded or contracted only if both edgeR and NoisET called the change significant, with noise models trained on biological replicates. For edgeR calls, a false discovery rate-adjusted p below 0.01 and a log2 fold-change threshold of 1 were applied. As an exploratory analysis of dynamics, max-normalized trajectories of the 1000 most abundant clonotypes were examined with PCA combined with hierarchical clustering. Separately sequenced CD4+ and CD8+ repertoires were used to assign a CD4 or CD8 phenotype to each responding clone. In-frame beta chains were kept once TCRdb had trimmed the public reads at Q25 with fastp and called clones with MiXCR. Every CDR3 protein is listed once, alongside the most common genes and DNA of its rows. It is TCRdb's table, rather than the study itself, that gives the V and J calls and clone size. For this sample there are 210,000 or so distinct CDR3 sequences; around 25% appear just once. The ten largest clones represent more than 9.5% of the sample.

PBMCs were isolated by Ficoll-Paque density gradient centrifugation. A remark on this clonotype: The antigen it binds to is not known. Base qualities are missing; no much larger clone stands one base away.

The CDR3 measures 13 amino acids from cysteine to phenylalanine. CDR3 DNA only is kept here, 39 bases in frame from base 1. The germline V gene gives CDR1 as SGHDN and CDR2 as FVKESK. V drops 6 bases and J drops 2 bases, leaving 9 bases in between. General conclusions and limits of the study: Whether the second-wave clones peaking on day 37 were SARS-CoV-2 specific was not confirmed. The study included only a couple of mild cases, and larger cohorts that include severe cases with pre-infection samples were judged to be necessary. Contracting CD4+ clones were found mainly in CM and EM memory subsets, while CD8+ clones were enriched in EMRA. Clones contracting from day 15 to 85 had balanced CD4/CD8 phenotypes, while a second wave expanding from day 15 to 37 was biased towards CD4+. Some responding clones were found in pre-infection memory, which suggests that pre-existing cross-reactive memory T cells took part in the SARS-CoV-2 response.

The clonotype comes from an adult woman who had mild COVID-19 (a few samples of this study predate the infection). The sample titles of this study are shuffled in the database, so cell type and time point are left out; the donor was told from shared clones. The rearrangement joined TRBV14 to TRBJ2-3, with TRBD1 perhaps the D gene, on 6 matching bases. Sequences were obtained from PBMCs or a T cell subset sorted from them (not recorded which). For the CDR3, the sequence is CASSRDITDTQYF. At the DNA level, the sequence is TGTGCCAGCAGTCGGGACATCACAGATACGCAGTATTTT.